The TCR beta chain under discussion was sequenced for a study of blood T cells in healthy people across ages. Combining a sample-barcoded 5' primer with a J-beta primer mix, a second PCR ran for 7 to 11 cycles. Each CDR3 protein gets one entry after TCRdb re-called the 5' RACE reads with MiXCR. The table includes fewer than 1 million distinct CDR3 sequences, around 42% detected once. Aged about 6 to 90, donors were systemically healthy Caucasians from Russia. Findings of the study overall: The study lacked donor CMV status, which possibly confounded expanded clonotype changes. Measured against age, TCR beta diversity per million T cells decreased in a roughly linear manner. Naive T cell percentage by flow cytometry tracked strongly with beta diversity.

A remark on this clonotype: Its antigen is unknown.

The specimen sequenced was blood. This TCR came from a man in his 60s in good health.

CDR3 sequence: CSAQHGGVNTGELFF. The CDR3 nucleotides are TGCAGTGCGCAACACGGGGGGGTGAACACCGGGGAGCTGTTTTTT. V and J are TRBV20-1 and TRBJ2-2, with 8 nucleotides matching TRBD2. V shed 6 bases, J shed 1 base, and the junction held 7 bases outside the gene matches. Germline CDR1 reads DFQATT; CDR2 reads SNEGSKA (reference sequence). This CDR3 region has 15 residues.